Sequencing of this TCR beta chain was carried out in a study of T cell responses to AZD1222 COVID-19 vaccine. Overall study findings and caveats: Females outnumbered males among donors, who were mostly white British; clonal diversity was possibly underestimated. Nearly half of spike-specific TCRs reportedly go after variant regions that carry no mutations. The number of AZD1222 recipients seropositive at baseline was only 5 to 7.

CDR3 size: 13 residues. Germline lookup yields CDR1 SGHTA and CDR2 FQGTGA. The V and J ends lost 4 bases and 6 bases respectively, with 11 bases between them. Here immunoSEQ multiplex PCR was the method, and the copy in TCRdb shows in-frame clones only, minus some. The sample contains under 130,000 clones, more than 85% of which appear only once. This clone was counted between two and nine times. As yet, its antigen is unknown. The chain joins TRBV7-3 to TRBJ2-3; tentatively, D is TRBD2 (7 bases). The specimen was peripheral blood, collected on day 0 of AZD1222 vaccination. This sequence originates from an adult in good health. The CDR3 spells CASSWTAGDTQYF. The CDR3 DNA is TGTGCCAGCAGCTGGACAGCGGGGGATACGCAGTATTTT.